The present entry profiles one T cell receptor (beta chain) with its context. Its antigen is not yet known. No much larger clone exists at a distance of one base, and base qualities are not known. The CDR3 regions of human TCRbeta chains were analyzed by immunosequencing. The original methods were these. TCRs in the repertoires were compared against a reference library of SARS-CoV-2-specific TCRs that had been generated with the MIRA antigen-specificity platform. Breadth was defined as the fraction of unique TCRs that were SARS-CoV-2-associated, and depth was defined as the fraction of total T cells that were SARS-CoV-2-associated. Each spike-specific TCR was assigned to its reactive spike region and to a CD4 or CD8 class using the MIRA data. Log10-transformed breadth and depth values were compared by one-way ANOVA with Sidak's multiple comparisons tests. TCRdb took over this immuneACCESS table, retaining in-frame rearrangements with V and J assigned. Such tables are incomplete; in checked studies, under half of the missing clones stem from an unresolved V gene, and the remainder is unexplained. V and J calls plus clone size are reproduced from that table; the DNA served to infer D and trimming. The sample contains 120,000 or so clones, 70% to 85% of them found a single time. Clones ranked in the top ten supply over 5.5% of the sample.

The CDR3 sequence holds 12 residues, the cysteine and phenylalanine included. Of all the DNA, just the CDR3 is kept, 36 bases in frame from base 1. A distance of 9 bases separates the germline ends of V and J, which lose 6 bases and 4 bases respectively. In the germline V gene, CDR1 corresponds to MDHEN and CDR2 to SYDVKM. This sample is drawn from a study of T cell responses to AZD1222 COVID-19 vaccine (dated by TCRdb to about 2021). Some background on the complete study: AZD1222 recipients with second doses at about 4 weeks or about 12 weeks were pooled, because spike-specific TCR depth and breadth did not differ between schedules. TCR sequencing covered 233 trial participants: some 210 given two doses of AZD1222 and about 26 given two doses of MenACWY control vaccine. Trial participants were enrolled by age into 18-55, 56-69 and 70-plus year subgroups, with approximately 150, 28 and 58 TCR-sequenced participants respectively. The research as a whole found: CD4 TCRs associated with the vaccine covered the entire spike protein, and the dominant responses were in regions 160-218 and 743-854. Only a handful of AZD1222 recipients were SARS-CoV-2 seropositive at baseline, limiting conclusions about previously exposed vaccinees. Spike-specific TCR breadth and depth rose significantly after two AZD1222 doses compared with day 0 and with MenACWY recipients. In the small 56-69-year group, the increase in depth fell short of significance, most likely because of low power. Most participants were white British and females outnumbered males, and the authors suggested that clonal diversity may have been underestimated. Reportedly, almost half of the unique spike-specific TCRs recognized epitopes lying outside the regions that are mutated in the B.1.351 and B.1.1.7 variants. Because no day 14 peak-response samples were available, repertoires were characterized only after the peak T cell response.

The time point label for this specimen denotes: baseline before first vaccination. Vaccinee samples were obtained from the UK trials COV001 and COV002, which included a single-blind randomized controlled phase 2/3 trial of AZD1222 (ChAdOx1 nCoV-19) in healthy adults. For TCRbeta chain sequencing, PBMC samples from trial participants were taken at day 0 and at day 28 after the second dose. The TCR comes from an adult in good health. Sequencing used peripheral blood, obtained on day 0 of AZD1222 vaccination. The V and J segments used are TRBV28 and TRBJ2-5, with TRBD1 as a weak D call on 5 bases. The sequenced DNA: TGTGCCAGCAGGGCAGGGCCAGAGACCCAGTACTTC. Its translation is CASRAGPETQYF.